These T cell receptor beta chains were read from a single sample in a study of T cells in Graves' hyperthyroidism and ophthalmopathy. TCRdb re-analysed the multiplex PCR reads in MiXCR, keeping a single row per CDR3 protein. The sample has fewer than 750,000 distinct CDR3 sequences, about 43% seen once. The sample taken for sequencing was peripheral blood or thyroid tissue (not recorded which). The receptors originated from a woman between 18 and 29 years old with Graves' hyperthyroidism. Each CDR3 is given with its conserved first and last residue. A D gene is named only where the DNA matches it firmly.

TRBV6-2/TRBV6-3 NA CASSFRGGAYEQYF
TRBV12-3/TRBV12-4 NA CASSLDSRDGYTF
TRBV7-4 NA CASSLDPPGETQYF
TRBV29-1 NA CSAIVTGSYGYTF
TRBV2 NA CAISEGRHEQYF
TRBV10-3 TRBD2 CAISDASGSRAETQYF
TRBV12-3/TRBV12-4 TRBD2 CASIPGLAGSSYNEQFF
TRBV20-1 NA CSAHNRVLVSPQHF
TRBV20-1 NA CSARWDISRETQYF
TRBV29-1 NA CSVRRDVGNTF
TRBV7-9 NA CASSYLQEPAYEQYF
TRBV6-2/TRBV6-3 TRBD2 CASRNSGATYEQYF
TRBV13 NA CASSPPERYEQYF
TRBV15 NA CATSSSGLGEQYF
TRBV7-9 NA CASSWGNTGNEQFF
TRBV11-2 TRBD2 CASSGSGRALDTQYF
TRBV7-2 TRBD2 CASSVLGLAGEETQYF
TRBV7-6 NA CASRSGDEQFF
TRBV29-1 NA CSVLTELNTEAFF
TRBV7-3 NA CASSVEGHDLTEAFF
TRBV2 TRBD1 CASSGQGPYEQYF
TRBV7-9 NA CASSAGQLQETQYF
TRBV12-3/TRBV12-4 NA CASSLEFTAGETQYF
TRBV15 NA CATSRDDPSKDTQYF
TRBV7-9 TRBD2 CASSPGTSGRTEQFF
TRBV24-1 NA CATSDYYDEQFF
TRBV7-9 NA CASSFRTDNSPLHF
TRBV9 NA CASSATLDYTF
TRBV10-3 NA CAITHTGTGELFF
TRBV28 NA CASSSWGRGYTF
TRBV7-2 NA CASSFLGAANTGELFF
TRBV2 TRBD1 CASTRDRGSYNEQFF
TRBV4-1 TRBD1 CASSQDTRDSGNYGYTF
TRBV20-1 TRBD1 CSARSSDRVYEQYF
TRBV12-3/TRBV12-4 NA CAIRDRNRPYEQYF
TRBV27 TRBD1 CASSNSFRGRNTEAFF
TRBV7-9 TRBD1 CASSLGTGWGYTF
TRBV4-1 NA CASSQGVARAGEETQYF
TRBV12-3/TRBV12-4 NA CASSLWQGGKIQYF
TRBV7-9 NA CASGLMFHEQYF
TRBV5-1 TRBD2 CASGTSGIRETQYF
TRBV28 NA CASSLTGSPLREQYF
TRBV24-1 TRBD1 CATSDPGTGKGKTQYF
TRBV30 NA CAWRGGDEQYF
TRBV4-3 TRBD2 CASSQDRGGASKTQYF
TRBV7-3 NA CASSWRDGRLGPQHF
TRBV2 TRBD1 CASSISRDRGGHGYTF
TRBV20-1 TRBD1 CTPGQGFDGYTF
TRBV7-3 TRBD2 CAGSPGLAGGNEQFF
TRBV20-1 TRBD1 CSARGDRGDSYEQYF
TRBV2 NA CASSEALRGEQYF
TRBV20-1 NA CSAKYGVSTDTQYF
TRBV6-5 NA CASSIQGGTTTYEQYF
TRBV7-9 NA CASSGLQAGTEAFF